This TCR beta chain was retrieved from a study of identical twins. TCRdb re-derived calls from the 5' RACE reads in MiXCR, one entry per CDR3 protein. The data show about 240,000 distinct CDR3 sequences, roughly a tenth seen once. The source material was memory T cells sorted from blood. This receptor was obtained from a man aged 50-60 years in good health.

The chain's CDR3 is CASSIYGQGGYTF. Here the CDR3 DNA reads TGTGCCAGTAGTATATATGGACAAGGTGGCTACACCTTC. The chain joins TRBV19 to TRBJ1-2; TRBD1 is a possible D gene (5 bases). The ends were cut back, 2 bases at V and 7 bases at J, with 11 bases in the middle. The CDR3 contains 13 residues. Germline assignment: CDR1 LNHDA and CDR2 SQIVND (reference sequence).